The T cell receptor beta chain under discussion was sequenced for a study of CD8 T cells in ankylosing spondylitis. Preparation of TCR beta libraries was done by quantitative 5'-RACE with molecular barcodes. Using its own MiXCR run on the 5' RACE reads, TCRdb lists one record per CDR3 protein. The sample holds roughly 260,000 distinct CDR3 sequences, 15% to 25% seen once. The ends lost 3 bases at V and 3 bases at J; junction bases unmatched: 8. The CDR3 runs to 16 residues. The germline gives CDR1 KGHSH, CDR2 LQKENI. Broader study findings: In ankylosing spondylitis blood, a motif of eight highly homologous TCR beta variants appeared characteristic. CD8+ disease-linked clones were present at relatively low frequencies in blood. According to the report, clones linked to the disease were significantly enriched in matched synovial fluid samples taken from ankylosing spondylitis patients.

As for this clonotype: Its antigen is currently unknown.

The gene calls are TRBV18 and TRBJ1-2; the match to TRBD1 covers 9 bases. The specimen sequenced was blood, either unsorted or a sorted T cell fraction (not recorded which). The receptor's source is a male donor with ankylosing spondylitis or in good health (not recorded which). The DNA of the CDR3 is TGTGCCAGCTCACCGCGGCCACAGGGGGCCCACTATGGCTACACCTTC. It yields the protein CASSPRPQGAHYGYTF.